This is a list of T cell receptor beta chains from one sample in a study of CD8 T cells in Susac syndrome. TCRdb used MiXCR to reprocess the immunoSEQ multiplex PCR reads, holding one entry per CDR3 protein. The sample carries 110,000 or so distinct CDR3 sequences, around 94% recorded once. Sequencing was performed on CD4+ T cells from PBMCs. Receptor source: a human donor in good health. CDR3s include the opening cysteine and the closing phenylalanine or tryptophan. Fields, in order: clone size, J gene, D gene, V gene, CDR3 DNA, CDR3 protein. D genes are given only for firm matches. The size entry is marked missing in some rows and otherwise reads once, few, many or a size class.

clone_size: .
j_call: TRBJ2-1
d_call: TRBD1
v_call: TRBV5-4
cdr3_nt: TGTGCCAGCAGCTCAGGGGGCTCAGCCTCCTTCTTC
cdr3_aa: CASSSGGSASFF

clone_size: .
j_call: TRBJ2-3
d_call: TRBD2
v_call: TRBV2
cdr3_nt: TGTGCCAGCAGTAAGACTAGCGGGAGGGCCTCAGGAGATACGCAGTATTTT
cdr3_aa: CASSKTSGRASGDTQYF

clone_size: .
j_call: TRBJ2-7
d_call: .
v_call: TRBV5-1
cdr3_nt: TGCGCCAGCAGCTTGGGAGGGTTAGGTGATTCCTACGAGCAGTACTTC
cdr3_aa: CASSLGGLGDSYEQYF

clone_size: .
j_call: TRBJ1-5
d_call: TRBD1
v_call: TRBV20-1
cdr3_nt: TGCAGTGCCCAGGGGGATAGCAATCAGCCCCAGCATTTT
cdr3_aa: CSAQGDSNQPQHF

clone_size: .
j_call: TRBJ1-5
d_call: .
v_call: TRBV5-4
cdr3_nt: TGTGCCAGCAGCTTGTGGGGCAATCAGCCCCAGCATTTT
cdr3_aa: CASSLWGNQPQHF

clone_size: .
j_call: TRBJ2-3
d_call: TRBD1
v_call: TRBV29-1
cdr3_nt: TGCAGCGTTGAAGCGGGGACAGGACGCACAGATACGCAGTATTTT
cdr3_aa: CSVEAGTGRTDTQYF

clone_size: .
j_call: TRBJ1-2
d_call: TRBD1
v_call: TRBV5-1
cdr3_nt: TGCGCCAGCAGCCACCGGGACAGGGACGGCTACACCTTC
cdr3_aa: CASSHRDRDGYTF

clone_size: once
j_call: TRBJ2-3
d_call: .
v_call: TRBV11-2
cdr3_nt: TGTGCCAGCAGCCACGGACGGACCACAGATACGCAGTATTTT
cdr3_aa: CASSHGRTTDTQYF

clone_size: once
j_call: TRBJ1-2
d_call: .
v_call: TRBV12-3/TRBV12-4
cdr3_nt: TGTGCCAGCATCCAACATGGGGGCTATGGCTACACCTTC
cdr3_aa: CASIQHGGYGYTF

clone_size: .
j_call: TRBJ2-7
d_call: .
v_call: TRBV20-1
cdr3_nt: TGCAGTGCTGGGGACATGTACGAGCAGTACTTC
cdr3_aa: CSAGDMYEQYF

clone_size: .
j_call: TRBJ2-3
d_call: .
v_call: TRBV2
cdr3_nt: TGTGCCAGCATCTCTCAGAGCCGCACAGATACGCAGTATTTT
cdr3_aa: CASISQSRTDTQYF

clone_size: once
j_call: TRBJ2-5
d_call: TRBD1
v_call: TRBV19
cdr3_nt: TGTGCCACCGGGACAGGGGGGCAAGAGACCCAGTACTTC
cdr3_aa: CATGTGGQETQYF

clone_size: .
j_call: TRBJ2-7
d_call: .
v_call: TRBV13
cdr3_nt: TGTGCCAGCAGCCCCAGTGTAAGAGGGAATTACGAGCAGTACTTC
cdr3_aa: CASSPSVRGNYEQYF

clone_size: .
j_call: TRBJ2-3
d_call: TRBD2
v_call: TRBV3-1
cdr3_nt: TGTGCCAGCAGCCGCGTAGCGGGGAGCACAGATACGCAGTATTTT
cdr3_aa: CASSRVAGSTDTQYF

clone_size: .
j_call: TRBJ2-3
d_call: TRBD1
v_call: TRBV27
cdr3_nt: TGTGCCAGCAGTTCGACAGGGCACGCAGATACGCAGTATTTT
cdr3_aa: CASSSTGHADTQYF

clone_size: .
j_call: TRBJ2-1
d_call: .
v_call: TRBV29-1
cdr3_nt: TGCAGCGTTTTAGCCCCCAATGAGCAGTTCTTC
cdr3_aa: CSVLAPNEQFF

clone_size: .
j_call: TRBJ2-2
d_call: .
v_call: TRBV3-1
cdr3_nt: TGTGCCAGCAGTTTTCTTCCCGGGGAGCTGTTTTTT
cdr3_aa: CASSFLPGELFF

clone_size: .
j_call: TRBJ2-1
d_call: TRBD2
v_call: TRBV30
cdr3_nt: TGTGCCTGGAGCCTTGGGGCGGGAGAGATAGATGAGCAGTTCTTC
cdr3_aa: CAWSLGAGEIDEQFF

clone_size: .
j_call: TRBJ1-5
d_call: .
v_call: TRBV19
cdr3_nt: TGTGCCAGTAGTATAGATCTCTCGTGGAATCAGCCCCAGCATTTT
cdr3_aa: CASSIDLSWNQPQHF

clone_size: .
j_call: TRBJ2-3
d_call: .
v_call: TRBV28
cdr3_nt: TGTGCCAGCAACACCGCGGAGGGCGCAGATACGCAGTATTTT
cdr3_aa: CASNTAEGADTQYF

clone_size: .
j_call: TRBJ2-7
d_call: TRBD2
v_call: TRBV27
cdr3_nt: TGTGCCAGCAGTCTGGGGACTAGCGGGGGCCTCTCCTACGAGCAGTACTTC
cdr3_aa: CASSLGTSGGLSYEQYF

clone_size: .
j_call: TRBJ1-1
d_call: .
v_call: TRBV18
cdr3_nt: TGTGCCAGCTCACCAACAGCTATGAACACTGAAGCTTTCTTT
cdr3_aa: CASSPTAMNTEAFF

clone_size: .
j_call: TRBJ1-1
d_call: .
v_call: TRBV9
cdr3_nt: TGTGCCAGTGGGGGCAGGGACACTGAAGCTTTCTTT
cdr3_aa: CASGGRDTEAFF

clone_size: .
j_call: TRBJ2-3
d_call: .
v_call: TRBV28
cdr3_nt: TGTGCCAGCAGCCCGACAGGACCCCCCACAGATACGCAGTATTTT
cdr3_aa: CASSPTGPPTDTQYF

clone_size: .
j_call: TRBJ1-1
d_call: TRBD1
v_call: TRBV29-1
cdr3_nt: TGCAGCGTTGAGGGACAGGGGGCGGCTGAAGCTTTCTTT
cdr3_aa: CSVEGQGAAEAFF

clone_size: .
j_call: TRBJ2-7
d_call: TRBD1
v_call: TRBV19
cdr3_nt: TGTGCCAGTAGTATGTGGGACAGTAGCTCCTACGAGCAGTACTTC
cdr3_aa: CASSMWDSSSYEQYF

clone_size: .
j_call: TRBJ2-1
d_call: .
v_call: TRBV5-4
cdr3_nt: TGTGCCAGCAGCTTGGGCTCCCTAAGTACAAATGAGCAGTTCTTC
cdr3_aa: CASSLGSLSTNEQFF

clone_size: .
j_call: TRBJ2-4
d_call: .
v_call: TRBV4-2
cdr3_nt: TGTGCCAGCAGCCAACCGGACAGTAGGATTCAGTACTTC
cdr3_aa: CASSQPDSRIQYF

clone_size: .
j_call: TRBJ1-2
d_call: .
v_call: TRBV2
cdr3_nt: TGTGCCAGCAGTCGTCCCGGGACGGCCTATGGCTACACCTTC
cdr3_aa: CASSRPGTAYGYTF

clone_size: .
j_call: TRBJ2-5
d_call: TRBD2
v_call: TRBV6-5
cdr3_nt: TGTGCCAGCAGTTTGACTAGCGGGAAAGTTGAGACCCAGTACTTC
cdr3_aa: CASSLTSGKVETQYF

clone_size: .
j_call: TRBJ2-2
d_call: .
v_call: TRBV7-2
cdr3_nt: TGTGCCAGCAGGTTTGACAGAAACACCGGGGAGCTGTTTTTT
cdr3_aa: CASRFDRNTGELFF

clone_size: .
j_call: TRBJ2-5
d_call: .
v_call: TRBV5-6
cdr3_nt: TGTGCCAGCAGCTTCGCCAGGCAAGAGACCCAGTACTTC
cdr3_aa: CASSFARQETQYF

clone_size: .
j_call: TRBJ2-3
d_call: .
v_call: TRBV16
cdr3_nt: TGTGCCAGCAGCCAACACCGGTCCGTCAGGGATACGCAGTATTTT
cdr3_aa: CASSQHRSVRDTQYF

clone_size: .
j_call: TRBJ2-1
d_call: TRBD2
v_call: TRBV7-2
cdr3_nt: TGTGCCAGCAGCTTAGCGGGGCCTAGCGGACACAATGAGCAGTTCTTC
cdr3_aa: CASSLAGPSGHNEQFF

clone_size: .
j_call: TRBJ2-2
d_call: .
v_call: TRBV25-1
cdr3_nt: TGTGCCAGCAGTCATATAGGGCCCGGGGAGCTGTTTTTT
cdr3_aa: CASSHIGPGELFF

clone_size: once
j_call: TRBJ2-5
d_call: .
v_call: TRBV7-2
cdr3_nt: TGTGCCAGCAGCTTCCAGGGGCCGGAGACCCAGTACTTC
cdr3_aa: CASSFQGPETQYF

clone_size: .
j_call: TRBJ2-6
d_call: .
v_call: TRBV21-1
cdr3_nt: TGTGCCAGCAGCAATGGGTTAGCTAGCTCTGGGGCCAACGTCCTGACTTTC
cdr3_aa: CASSNGLASSGANVLTF

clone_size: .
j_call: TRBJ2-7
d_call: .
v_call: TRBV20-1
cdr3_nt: TGCAGTGCCCCAGACTATAACGAGCAGTACTTC
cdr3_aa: CSAPDYNEQYF

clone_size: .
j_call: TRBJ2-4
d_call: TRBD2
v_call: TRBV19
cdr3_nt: TGTGCCAGTAACATAGGACTAGCGGGAGAGCGAAACATTCAGTACTTC
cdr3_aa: CASNIGLAGERNIQYF

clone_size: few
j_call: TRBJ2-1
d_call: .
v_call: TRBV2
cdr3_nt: TGTGCCCTAAGACGGCGGACTTACAATGAGCAGTTCTTC
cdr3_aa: CALRRRTYNEQFF

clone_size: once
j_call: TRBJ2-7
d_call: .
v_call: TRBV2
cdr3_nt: TGTGCCAGCACTCTCAACCCCTACGAGCAGTACTTC
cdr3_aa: CASTLNPYEQYF

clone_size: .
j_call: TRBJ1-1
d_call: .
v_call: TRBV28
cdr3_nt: TGTGCCAGCAGCGGTCCCCATGGGGGTGAGACTGAAGCTTTCTTT
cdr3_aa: CASSGPHGGETEAFF